A single sample gave rise to the 10 T cell receptor beta chains below, sequenced in a study of T-cell memory formation after mild COVID-19. TCRdb recomputed calls from the 5' RACE reads with MiXCR, one row per CDR3 protein. The sample includes roughly 200,000 distinct CDR3 sequences, roughly 23% of them seen just once. Sequenced sample: PBMCs or a T cell subset sorted from them (not recorded which). Receptor source: an adult woman who had mild COVID-19 (a few samples of this study predate the infection). Cell type and time point are not known.

The chain is built from TRBV20-1 and TRBJ2-7, with TRBD1 as a possible D gene (6 bases). Trimming took off 6 bases at V and 0 bases at J, with 12 bases between the two ends. This CDR3 comprises 13 residues. The germline V gene encodes CDR1 DFQATT and CDR2 SNEGSKA (reference sequence). As DNA, the CDR3 is TGCAGTGCAAATGGACAGAACTCCTACGAGCAGTACTTC. Its protein product is CSANGQNSYEQYF.

The chain carries TRBV29-1 and TRBJ2-3; 8 positions agree with TRBD2. This CDR3 comprises 15 residues. CDR1 is SQVTM and CDR2 is ANQGSEA in the germline V gene. V shed 4 bases, J shed 1 base, and the junction held 7 bases outside the gene matches. The CDR3 DNA is TGCAGCGTTGTTCCTAGCGGGCCGGGCACAGATACGCAGTATTTT. Residues: CSVVPSGPGTDTQYF.

This clonotype was seen a handful of times. The V and J genes are TRBV7-9 and TRBJ2-7; D may be TRBD1 or TRBD2 (5 bases each). Looked up from germline, CDR1 is SEHNR and CDR2 is FQNEAQ (reference sequence). This CDR3 contains 14 residues. Trimming shortened V by 4 bases and J by 2 bases, and 12 bases separated the two germline ends. CDR3 in DNA: TGTGCCAGCAGCTCCGGGACCGACCCCTACGAGCAGTACTTC. It is translated as CASSSGTDPYEQYF. Full variable domain (rest looked up from reference TRBV7-9 and TRBJ2-7): DTGVSQNPRHKITKRGQNVTFRCDPISEHNRLYWYRQTLGQGPEFLTYFQNEAQLEKSRLLSDRFSAERPKGSFSTLEIQRTEQGDSAMYLCASSSGTDPYEQYFGPGTRLTVT.

The chain uses TRBV7-9 and TRBJ2-1; D not resolved. This CDR3 has 15 residues. Germline V gene sequence: CDR1 SEHNR, CDR2 FQNEAQ (reference sequence). Trimming stripped 5 bases from V and 0 bases from J, with 11 bases between. The CDR3 DNA follows: TGTGCCAGCAGCCACGAGTTAAGCTCCTACAATGAGCAGTTCTTC. This encodes CASSHELSSYNEQFF. The full variable domain, in which reference TRBV7-9 and TRBJ2-1 provide the parts outside the CDR3, is DTGVSQNPRHKITKRGQNVTFRCDPISEHNRLYWYRQTLGQGPEFLTYFQNEAQLEKSRLLSDRFSAERPKGSFSTLEIQRTEQGDSAMYLCASSHELSSYNEQFFGPGTRLTVL.

This clonotype was seen more than once but under ten times. In nucleotides, the CDR3 is TGTGCCAGCAGCTTACCCCAGTGGCTAGCGGGAGCCTACGAGCAGTACTTC. This sequence encodes CASSLPQWLAGAYEQYF. The chain uses TRBV7-2 and TRBJ2-7; 10 bases align to TRBD2. This CDR3 is 17 amino acids long. Germline V gene lookup returns CDR1 SGHTA and CDR2 FQGNSA. V lost 2 bases and J lost 2; bases outside the gene matches: 9.

The sample holds a few counts of this clonotype. The chain joins TRBV27 to TRBJ2-7; no firm D call. The CDR3 contains 13 residues. With 3 bases removed from V and 3 bases from J, the gap between germline ends came to 9 bases. Germline-derived CDR1 and CDR2 are MNHEY and SMNVEV (reference sequence). The CDR3 DNA is TGTGCCAGCAGTTTTGAAGGTGGCTACGAGCAGTACTTC. This translates into CASSFEGGYEQYF.

There are a few counts of this clonotype. The chain employs TRBV30 and TRBJ2-1; D uncertain. In germline, CDR1 is GTSNPN, CDR2 SVGIG (reference sequence). The CDR3 contains 18 residues. V dropped 0 bases and J dropped 0 bases, with 18 bases sitting between them. The CDR3 nucleotides are TGTGCCTGGAGTGTACCCCCCCCTGGGCCAAGCTCCTACAATGAGCAGTTCTTC. This gives the protein CAWSVPPPGPSSYNEQFF.

The chain joins TRBV4-1 to TRBJ1-6, with D possibly TRBD1 on 5 matching bases. In germline, CDR1 is MGHRA, CDR2 YSYEKL. Trimming cost V 4 bases and J 7 bases, with 17 bases left between them. CDR3 length equals 16 residues. CDR3 DNA sequence: TGCGCCAGCAGCCCACACCCCGGGGCACCGAATTCACCCCTCCACTTT. Protein sequence: CASSPHPGAPNSPLHF.

The genes are TRBV7-6 and TRBJ2-7; tentatively, D is TRBD2 (6 bases). Germline V gene data show CDR1 as SGHVS and CDR2 as FNYEAQ. The length of the CDR3 is 17 residues. V was pared by 1 base and J by 1 base, with 17 bases between. The CDR3 DNA reads TGTGCCAGCAGCTTAGTAGCGGCGGACGGTGATTCCTACGAGCAGTACTTC. It codes for CASSLVAADGDSYEQYF.

This clonotype was observed a handful of times. The CDR3 loop is CASSPGQGYAEAFF. The CDR3 bases are TGTGCCAGCAGCCCCGGACAGGGGTACGCTGAAGCTTTCTTT. The chain combines TRBV5-6 with TRBJ1-1, with 9 bases identical to TRBD1. Trimming removed 4 bases from V and 6 bases from J; junction bases left unmatched: 7. The CDR3 has 14 amino acids. Germline V gives CDR1 SGHDT, CDR2 YYEEEE.